This record looks at one T cell receptor (beta chain) sequence and its context. This sample is drawn from a study of blood T cell repertoires in COVID-19. Study overall: Samples of COVID-19 (acute and convalescent) were obtained from the United States, Italy and Spain. PBMCs, B-cell-depleted T cells, or T cells were the source of the cDNA or gDNA that made up the material.

Germline CDR1 and CDR2: DFQATT and SNEGSKA (reference sequence). The CDR3 extends over 15 amino acids. The J segment lost 6 bases and the V segment lost 3 bases, leaving 11 bases of the junction unmatched. As originally analysed: Amplifying reference gene primers gave estimates of nucleated cell counts. Repertoires were generated with immunoSEQ multiplex PCR, while TCRdb's copy carries only in-frame clones and drops some. V, J and clone size derive from that table, while D and trimming were established from the DNA sequence. The data contain about 120,000 clones, just under 90% of them singletons. Sample: peripheral blood. The receptor's source is a woman between 50 and 59 years old with acute or convalescent COVID-19. The rearrangement links TRBV20-1 to TRBJ2-5, with TRBD1 identical over 9 bases. The CDR3 nucleotides are TGCAGTGCTAGTTACAGCCAGACAGGGGGTCAGACCCAGTACTTC. It codes for CSASYSQTGGQTQYF.